Here is one TCR beta chain with its context. The antigen is unknown. One end of the junction varies from germline; a read error may be responsible. Semi-nested PCR with Nested Universal Primer A followed constant-region reverse priming of full-length variable regions. TCRdb passed the 5' RACE reads through MiXCR, listing each CDR3 protein once. This sample has some 9,200 distinct CDR3 sequences; around 53% occur once, and the top ten carry around 6%. Study-level results: In terms of TCR gene usage, tumor memory CD4+ T cells clustered together with blood and lymph node memory CD4+ cells, as well as with lymph node naive CD4+ cells.

Tregs were sorted as CD4+CD25+CD127-/low cells. The CDR3 sequence is 16 residues long. Germline V gene sequence: CDR1 MDHEN, CDR2 SYDVKM. Specimen: Tregs sorted from a lymph node. The chain is built from TRBV28 and TRBJ2-7; D is ambiguous. The TCR sequence derives from a female donor with breast cancer. The CDR3 bases are TGTGCCAGCAGCTTATCTCCGACTGGAAGCTCCTACGAGCAGTACTTC. It specifies CASSLSPTGSSYEQYF.